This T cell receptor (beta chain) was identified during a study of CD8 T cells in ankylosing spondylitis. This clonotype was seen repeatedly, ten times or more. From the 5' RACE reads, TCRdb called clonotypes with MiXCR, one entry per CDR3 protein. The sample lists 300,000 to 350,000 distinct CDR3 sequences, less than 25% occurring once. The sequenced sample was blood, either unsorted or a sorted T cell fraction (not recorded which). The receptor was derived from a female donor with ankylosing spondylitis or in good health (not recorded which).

The CDR3 coding sequence is TGCGCCAGCAGCTTAGGCACCGTCACAGATACGCAGTATTTT. Translating it yields CASSLGTVTDTQYF. The chain couples TRBV5-1 to TRBJ2-3; D gene ambiguous. V dropped 2 bases and J dropped 2 bases, with 9 bases sitting between them. The germline gives CDR1 SGHRS, CDR2 YFSETQ. CDR3 length: 14 amino acids.